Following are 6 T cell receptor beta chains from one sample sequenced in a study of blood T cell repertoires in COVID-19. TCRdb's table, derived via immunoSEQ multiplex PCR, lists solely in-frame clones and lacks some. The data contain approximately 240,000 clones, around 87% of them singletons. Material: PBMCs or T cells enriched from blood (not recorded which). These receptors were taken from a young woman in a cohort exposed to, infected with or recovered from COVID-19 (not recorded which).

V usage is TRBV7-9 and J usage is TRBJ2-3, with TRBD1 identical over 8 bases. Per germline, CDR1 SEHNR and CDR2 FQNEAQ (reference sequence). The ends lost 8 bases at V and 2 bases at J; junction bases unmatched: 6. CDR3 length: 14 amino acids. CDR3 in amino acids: CASFVQGATDTQYF. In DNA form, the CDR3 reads TGTGCCAGCTTCGTTCAGGGGGCCACAGATACGCAGTATTTT. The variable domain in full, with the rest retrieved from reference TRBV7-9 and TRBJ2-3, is DTGVSQNPRHKITKRGQNVTFRCDPISEHNRLYWYRQTLGQGPEFLTYFQNEAQLEKSRLLSDRFSAERPKGSFSTLEIQRTEQGDSAMYLCASFVQGATDTQYFGPGTRLTVL.

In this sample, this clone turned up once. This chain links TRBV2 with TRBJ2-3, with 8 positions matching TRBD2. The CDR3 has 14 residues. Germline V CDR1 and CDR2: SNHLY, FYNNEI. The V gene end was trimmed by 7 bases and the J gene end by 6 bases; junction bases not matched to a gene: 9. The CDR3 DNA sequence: TGTGCCAGCATCGGGGGACTAGGGCTTGATACGCAGTATTTT. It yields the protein CASIGGLGLDTQYF.

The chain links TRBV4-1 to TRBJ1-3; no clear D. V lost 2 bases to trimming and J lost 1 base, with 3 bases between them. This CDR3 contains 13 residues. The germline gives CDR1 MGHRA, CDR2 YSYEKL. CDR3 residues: CASSQTSGNTIYF. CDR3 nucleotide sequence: TGCGCCAGCAGCCAAACTTCTGGAAACACCATATATTTT.

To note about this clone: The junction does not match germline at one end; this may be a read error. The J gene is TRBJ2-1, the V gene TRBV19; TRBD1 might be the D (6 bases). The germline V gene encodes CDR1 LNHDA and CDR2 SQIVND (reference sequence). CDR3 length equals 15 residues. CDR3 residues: CAGSGTYARFNEQFF. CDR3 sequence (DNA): TGTGCCGGTAGTGGGACATATGCCCGCTTCAATGAGCAGTTCTTC.

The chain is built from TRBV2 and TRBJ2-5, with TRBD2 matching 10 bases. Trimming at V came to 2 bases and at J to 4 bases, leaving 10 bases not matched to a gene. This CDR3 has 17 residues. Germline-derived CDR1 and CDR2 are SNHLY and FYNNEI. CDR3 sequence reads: CASSEPGLAARGETQYF. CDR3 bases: TGTGCCAGCAGTGAACCCGGACTAGCGGCAAGGGGAGAGACCCAGTACTTC.

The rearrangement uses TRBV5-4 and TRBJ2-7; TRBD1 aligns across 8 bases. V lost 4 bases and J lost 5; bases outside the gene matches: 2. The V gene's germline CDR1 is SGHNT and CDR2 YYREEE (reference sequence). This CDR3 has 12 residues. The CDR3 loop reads CASSETGDEQYF. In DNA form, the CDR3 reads TGTGCCAGCAGCGAGACAGGGGACGAGCAGTACTTC.